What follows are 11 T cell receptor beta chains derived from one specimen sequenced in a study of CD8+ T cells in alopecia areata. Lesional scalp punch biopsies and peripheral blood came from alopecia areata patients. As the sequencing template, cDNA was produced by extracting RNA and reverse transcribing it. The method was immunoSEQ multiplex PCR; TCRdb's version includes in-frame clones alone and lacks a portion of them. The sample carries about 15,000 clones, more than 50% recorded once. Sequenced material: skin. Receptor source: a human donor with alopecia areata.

This chain's CDR3 is CASSQDCWDRVRCNQPQHF. CDR3 nucleotides: TGCGCCAGCAGCCAAGATTGTTGGGACAGGGTTAGGTGCAATCAGCCCCAGCATTTT. The chain has TRBV4-1 and TRBJ1-5; 9 bases are shared with TRBD1. This CDR3 contains 19 residues. The junction had 11 bases not matched to a gene; V was cut back by 0 bases and J by 2 bases. Germline V gene lookup returns CDR1 MGHRA and CDR2 YSYEKL.

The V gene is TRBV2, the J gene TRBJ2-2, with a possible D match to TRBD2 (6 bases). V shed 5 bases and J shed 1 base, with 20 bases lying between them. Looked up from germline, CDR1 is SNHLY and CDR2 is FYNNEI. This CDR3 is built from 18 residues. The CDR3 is CASSLRGLGRWNTGELFF. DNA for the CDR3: TGTGCCAGCAGTCTTCGGGGGTTAGGGCGATGGAACACCGGGGAGCTGTTTTTT.

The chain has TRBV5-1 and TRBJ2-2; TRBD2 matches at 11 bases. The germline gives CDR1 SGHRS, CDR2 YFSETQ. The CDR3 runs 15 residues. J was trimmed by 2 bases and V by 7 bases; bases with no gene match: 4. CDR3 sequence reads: CASATSGRNTGELFF. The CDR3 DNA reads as TGCGCCAGCGCCACTAGCGGGAGAAACACCGGGGAGCTGTTTTTT.

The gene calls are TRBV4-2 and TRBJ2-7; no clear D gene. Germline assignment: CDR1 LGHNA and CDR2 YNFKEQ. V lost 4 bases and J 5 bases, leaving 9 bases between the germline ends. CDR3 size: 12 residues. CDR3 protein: CASSLDRHEQYF. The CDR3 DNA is TGTGCCAGCAGCCTGGATCGCCACGAGCAGTACTTC.

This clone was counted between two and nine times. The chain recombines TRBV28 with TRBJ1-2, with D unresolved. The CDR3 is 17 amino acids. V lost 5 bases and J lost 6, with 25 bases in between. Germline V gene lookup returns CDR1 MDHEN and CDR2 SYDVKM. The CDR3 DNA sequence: TGTGCCAGCAGTAGGGCCGGCACCCTTTCGGTAATTGATGGCTACACCTTC. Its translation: CASSRAGTLSVIDGYTF.

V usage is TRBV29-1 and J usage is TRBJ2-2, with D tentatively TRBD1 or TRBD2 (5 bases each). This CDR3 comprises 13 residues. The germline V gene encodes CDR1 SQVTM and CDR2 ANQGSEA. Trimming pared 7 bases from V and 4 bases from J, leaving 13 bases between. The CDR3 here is CSATPGPTGELFF. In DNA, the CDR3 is TGCAGCGCTACCCCGGGACCCACCGGGGAGCTGTTTTTT.

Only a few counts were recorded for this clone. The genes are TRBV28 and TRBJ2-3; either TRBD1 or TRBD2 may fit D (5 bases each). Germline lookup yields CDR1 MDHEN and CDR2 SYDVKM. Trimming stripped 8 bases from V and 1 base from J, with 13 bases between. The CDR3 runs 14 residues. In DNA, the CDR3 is TGTGCCAGCCGTAGCTTGGGGGGCACAGATACGCAGTATTTT. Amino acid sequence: CASRSLGGTDTQYF.

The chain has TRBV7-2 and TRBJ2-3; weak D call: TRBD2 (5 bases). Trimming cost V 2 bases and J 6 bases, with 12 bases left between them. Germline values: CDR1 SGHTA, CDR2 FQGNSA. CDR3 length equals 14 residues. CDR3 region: CASSLQSGTDTQYF. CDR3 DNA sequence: TGTGCCAGCAGCTTACAATCGGGAACCGATACGCAGTATTTT.

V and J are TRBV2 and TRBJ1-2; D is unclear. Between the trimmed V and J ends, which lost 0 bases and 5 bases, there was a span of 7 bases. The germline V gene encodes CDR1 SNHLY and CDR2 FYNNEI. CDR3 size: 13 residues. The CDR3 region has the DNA TGTGCCAGCAGTGAAGCGCTTACGTATGGCTACACCTTC. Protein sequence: CASSEALTYGYTF.

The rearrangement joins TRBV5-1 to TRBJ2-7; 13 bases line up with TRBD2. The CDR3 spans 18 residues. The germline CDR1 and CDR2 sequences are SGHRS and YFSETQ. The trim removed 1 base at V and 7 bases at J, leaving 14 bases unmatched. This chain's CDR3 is CASSLRGSWTSGSGEQYF. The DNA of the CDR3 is TGCGCCAGCAGCTTGAGGGGGTCCTGGACTAGCGGGAGCGGGGAGCAGTACTTC.

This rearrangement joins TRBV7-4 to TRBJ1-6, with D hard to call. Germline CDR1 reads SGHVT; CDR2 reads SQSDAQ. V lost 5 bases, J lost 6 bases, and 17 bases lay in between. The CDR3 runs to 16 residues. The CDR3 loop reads CASSPLMGEINSPLHF. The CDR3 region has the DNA TGTGCCAGCAGCCCCCTTATGGGAGAGATTAATTCACCCCTCCACTTT.